Presented here are 21 T cell receptor beta chains from one specimen sequenced in a study of a mutant IDH1 vaccine in newly diagnosed glioma. Time point specified: week 47, end of study. The study gave 300 ug of mutant IDH1 20-mer peptide per vaccine dose, with topical imiquimod. These receptors have no known antigen. Assay used: immunoSEQ multiplex PCR; TCRdb lists only in-frame clones, some missing. There are some 87,000 clones in the sample; roughly 77% occur only once, and roughly 5.6% lies in the top ten. This material consisted of PBMCs, taken from a glioma patient whose treatment included an IDH1 peptide vaccine. These receptors were collected from a man between 40 and 49 years old with glioma.

This chain connects TRBV7-6 to TRBJ2-7; D is perhaps TRBD2 (5 bases). Trimming removed 1 base from V and 0 bases from J, with 13 bases in between. Germline V gene sequence: CDR1 SGHVS, CDR2 FNYEAQ. The CDR3 runs 16 residues. As DNA, the CDR3 is TGTGCCAGCAGCTTAGGGGCGCTAGCCTCCTCCTACGAGCAGTACTTC. As protein: CASSLGALASSYEQYF.

This rearrangement joins TRBV15 to TRBJ1-5; the D is unclear. Germline CDR1 and CDR2: LNHNV and YYDKDF (reference sequence). This CDR3 has 14 residues. V lost 5 bases and J lost 4, with 12 bases in between. This CDR3 is CATSVHLGNQPQHF. CDR3 nucleotide sequence: TGTGCCACCAGCGTCCACCTGGGGAATCAGCCCCAGCATTTT.

The J gene is TRBJ1-6, the V gene TRBV5-6; no clear D. In germline, CDR1 is SGHDT, CDR2 YYEEEE. Trimming took 0 bases from V and 6 from J, leaving 7 bases between them. This CDR3 spans 14 amino acids. Written as DNA, the CDR3 is TGTGCCAGCAGCTTGGTGGGGTCTAATTCACCCCTCCACTTT. Protein product: CASSLVGSNSPLHF.

V is TRBV2 and J is TRBJ2-5; D possibly corresponds to TRBD2 (6 bases). The CDR3 consists of 15 residues. V dropped 5 bases and J dropped 5 bases, with 18 bases sitting between them. Per the germline V gene, CDR1 is SNHLY and CDR2 is FYNNEI. The CDR3 nucleotides read TGTGCCAGCAGTCCCAGGGCCCTGCGGGGTGAGACCCAGTACTTC. Its translation: CASSPRALRGETQYF.

The chain joins TRBV5-4 to TRBJ1-1; perhaps TRBD1 as D (6 bases). The CDR3 is made up of 15 amino acids. Germline CDR1 and CDR2: SGHNT and YYREEE (reference sequence). Trimming stripped 4 bases from V and 0 bases from J, with 13 bases between. CDR3 protein: CASSPSWGLNTEAFF. CDR3 nucleotides: TGTGCCAGCAGCCCTTCTTGGGGGCTGAACACTGAAGCTTTCTTT.

This sequence joins TRBV7-9 and TRBJ2-7; maybe TRBD1 (6 bases). V lost 4 bases and J 6 bases, leaving 16 bases between the germline ends. CDR3 size: 14 residues. CDR1 is SEHNR, CDR2 FQNEAQ, per germline (reference sequence). CDR3 DNA sequence: TGTGCCAGCAGCTCGAATGGACAGTCCGTCGAGCAGTACTTC. It codes for CASSSNGQSVEQYF.

This chain joins TRBV29-1 and TRBJ2-7; TRBD1 matches at 7 bases. Trimming at V came to 6 bases and at J to 7 bases, leaving 15 bases not matched to a gene. Germline V lookup: CDR1 SQVTM, CDR2 ANQGSEA. The CDR3 totals 14 residues. CDR3 amino acids: CSVAGQGVTGEQYF. CDR3 coding DNA: TGCAGCGTGGCGGGCCAGGGGGTGACAGGTGAGCAGTACTTC.

The chain links TRBV27 to TRBJ2-3, with D possibly being TRBD1 (6 bases). CDR1 and CDR2 (germline): MNHEY, SMNVEV (reference sequence). This CDR3 is 17 amino acids long. Trimming removed 8 bases at V and 7 bases at J, with 28 bases between. DNA for the CDR3: TGTGCCAGCCAGATAGTTGGGACAAATTTAATAGGGAATACGCAGTATTTT. Translation: CASQIVGTNLIGNTQYF.

The V gene is TRBV28, the J gene TRBJ2-4; 8 positions agree with TRBD2. V lost 4 bases to trimming and J lost 9 bases; unmatched junction nucleotides: 8. Germline values: CDR1 MDHEN, CDR2 SYDVKM. The CDR3 runs 14 residues. DNA of the CDR3: TGTGCCAGCAGTTCAGCGGGAGTCCCCTCCATTCAGTACTTC. Protein: CASSSAGVPSIQYF.

The rearrangement joins TRBV28 to TRBJ2-7; 13 bases fit TRBD2. Unmatched junction bases numbered 11, after V lost 6 bases and J lost 6 bases. Germline V gives CDR1 MDHEN, CDR2 SYDVKM. This CDR3 is built from 16 residues. CDR3 coding DNA: TGTGCCAGCAGCTTCGGAGGACTAGCGGGAGTGGGCGAGCAGTACTTC. It encodes CASSFGGLAGVGEQYF. Drawing the rest from reference TRBV28 and TRBJ2-7, the complete variable domain is DVKVTQSSRYLVKRTGEKVFLECVQDMDHENMFWYRQDPGLGLRLIYFSYDVKMKEKGDIPEGYSVSREKKERFSLILESASTNQTSMYLCASSFGGLAGVGEQYFGPGTRLTVT.

This clone was seen once. This rearrangement joins TRBV7-2 to TRBJ2-7; 10 bases line up with TRBD1. J lost 5 bases, V lost 1 base, and 5 bases had no gene match. This CDR3 comprises 15 residues. Germline V CDR1 and CDR2: SGHTA, FQGNSA. The CDR3 region is CASSLDSTGGNEQYF. CDR3 bases: TGTGCCAGCAGCTTAGATTCGACAGGGGGCAACGAGCAGTACTTC.

The rearrangement uses TRBV28 and TRBJ1-2; no reliable D call. This CDR3 is 13 amino acids long. V was cut by 3 bases and J by 8 bases, with 13 bases left in between. Germline V gives CDR1 MDHEN, CDR2 SYDVKM. CDR3 region: CASSLSGRRGYTF. The DNA for the CDR3 is TGTGCCAGCAGTTTGAGTGGCAGGAGGGGCTACACCTTC.

The chain uses TRBV27 and TRBJ2-7; 16 nucleotides line up with TRBD2. V gave up 5 bases and J gave up 5 bases; unmatched junction bases: 3. Germline CDR1 is MNHEY and CDR2 is SMNVEV (reference sequence). The CDR3 is 15 amino acids. CDR3 region: CASSAGTSGRDEQYF. The CDR3 DNA is TGTGCCAGCAGTGCTGGGACTAGCGGGAGGGACGAGCAGTACTTC.

The rearrangement joins TRBV6-5 to TRBJ2-3; D is ambiguous. The CDR3 covers 14 residues. CDR1 is MNHEY and CDR2 is SVGAGI in the germline V gene. Trimming left V 4 bases short and J 0 bases short, with 8 bases between. CDR3 nucleotide sequence: TGTGCCAGCAGTTTCCCTACTAGCACAGATACGCAGTATTTT. Encoded protein: CASSFPTSTDTQYF.

V is TRBV6-5 and J is TRBJ2-7; 7 bases agree with TRBD1. The germline V gene has CDR1 MNHEY and CDR2 SVGAGI. After removal of 4 bases from V and 6 bases from J, the junction contained 12 bases not matched to a gene. The CDR3 is 15 residues long. The CDR3 DNA follows: TGTGCCAGCAGTTCTGACGGGCAGGGGGTTGTCGAGCAGTACTTC. Protein sequence: CASSSDGQGVVEQYF.

V usage is TRBV28 and J usage is TRBJ2-1, with D possibly called TRBD1 or TRBD2 (5 bases each). The CDR3 is 16 residues long. Germline CDR1 is MDHEN and CDR2 is SYDVKM. Trimming took off 5 bases at V and 4 bases at J, with 18 bases between the two ends. The CDR3 sequence is CASSTAGASGYNEQFF. CDR3 nucleotides: TGTGCCAGCAGTACCGCCGGGGCCTCGGGGTACAATGAGCAGTTCTTC.

V and J are TRBV27 and TRBJ2-5, with 12 bases lining up with TRBD2. The V and J ends lost 6 bases and 5 bases, in that order; junction bases with no gene match: 10. Germline V gene sequence: CDR1 MNHEY, CDR2 SMNVEV (reference sequence). The CDR3 contains 16 residues. CDR3 loop: CASSHLAGGRRETQYF. The CDR3 coding sequence is TGTGCCAGCAGCCATCTAGCGGGAGGGAGGAGGGAGACCCAGTACTTC.

A single count supports this clone. The CDR3 DNA reads TGTGCCAGCAGCTCCGGGGCGGTGACAGGGAGCACAGATACGCAGTATTTT. Translated: CASSSGAVTGSTDTQYF. This chain links TRBV5-4 with TRBJ2-3, with TRBD1 matching 7 bases. V lost 3 bases to trimming and J lost 0 bases; unmatched junction nucleotides: 10. The CDR3 spans 17 residues. Looked up from germline, CDR1 is SGHNT and CDR2 is YYREEE (reference sequence).

The chain uses TRBV21-1 and TRBJ2-7. TRBV21-1 constitutes a pseudogene. This CDR3 contains 14 residues. Here the CDR3 DNA reads TGTGCCAGCAGCAATCGGGCAGGGAGCTACGAGCAGTACTTC. It yields the protein CASSNRAGSYEQYF.

This chain connects TRBV19 to TRBJ2-7; 7 positions agree with TRBD2. Germline CDR1 LNHDA, CDR2 SQIVND (reference sequence). J gave up 7 bases and V 8 bases, and 8 bases lay outside the gene matches. This CDR3 region has 12 residues. CDR3 nucleotides: TGTGCCAGTTCGGATAGCGGGTATGAGCAGTACTTC. This sequence encodes CASSDSGYEQYF.

The chain combines TRBV4-2 with TRBJ2-7; TRBD2 matches at 7 bases. V gave up 0 bases and J gave up 3 bases; unmatched junction bases: 11. This CDR3 is 17 amino acids long. Germline V gene sequence: CDR1 LGHNA, CDR2 YNFKEQ. The CDR3 sequence is CASSQDLEGTKFYEQYF. The CDR3 nucleotides read TGTGCCAGCAGCCAAGATTTAGAAGGGACTAAGTTCTACGAGCAGTACTTC.